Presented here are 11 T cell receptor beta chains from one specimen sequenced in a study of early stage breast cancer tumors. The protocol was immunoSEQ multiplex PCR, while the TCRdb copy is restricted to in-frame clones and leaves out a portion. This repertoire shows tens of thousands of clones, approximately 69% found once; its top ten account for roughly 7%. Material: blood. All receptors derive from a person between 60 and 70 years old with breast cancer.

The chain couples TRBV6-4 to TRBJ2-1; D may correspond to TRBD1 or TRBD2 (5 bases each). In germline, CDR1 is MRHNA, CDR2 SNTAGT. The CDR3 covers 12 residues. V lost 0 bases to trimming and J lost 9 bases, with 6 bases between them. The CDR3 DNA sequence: TGTGCCAGCAGTGACTCGGGGGTTGAGCAGTTCTTC. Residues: CASSDSGVEQFF.

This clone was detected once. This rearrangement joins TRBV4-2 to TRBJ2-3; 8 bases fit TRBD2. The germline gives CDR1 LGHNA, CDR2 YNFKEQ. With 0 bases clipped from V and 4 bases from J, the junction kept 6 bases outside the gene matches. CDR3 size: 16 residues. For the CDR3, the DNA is TGTGCCAGCAGCCAAGACCATAGCGGGATTGCAGATACGCAGTATTTT. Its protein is CASSQDHSGIADTQYF.

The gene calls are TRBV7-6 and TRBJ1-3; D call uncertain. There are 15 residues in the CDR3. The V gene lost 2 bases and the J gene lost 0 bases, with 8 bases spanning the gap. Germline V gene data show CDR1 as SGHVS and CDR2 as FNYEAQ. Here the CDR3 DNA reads TGTGCCAGCAGCTTATCACACTTCTCTGGAAACACCATATATTTT. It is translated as CASSLSHFSGNTIYF.

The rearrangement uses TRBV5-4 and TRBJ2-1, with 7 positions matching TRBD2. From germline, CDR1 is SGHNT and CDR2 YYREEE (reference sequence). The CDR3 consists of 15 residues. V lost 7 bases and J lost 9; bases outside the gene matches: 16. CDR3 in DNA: TGTGCCAGCGGCGGGATTTCGGGAGGTTGGGTTGAGCAGTTCTTC. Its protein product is CASGGISGGWVEQFF.

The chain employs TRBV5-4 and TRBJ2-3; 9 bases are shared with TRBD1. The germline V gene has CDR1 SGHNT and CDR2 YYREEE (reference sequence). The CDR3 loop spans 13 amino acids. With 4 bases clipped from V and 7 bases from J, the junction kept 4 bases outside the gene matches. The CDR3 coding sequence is TGTGCCAGCAGCCAACAGGGGGCAAATACGCAGTATTTT. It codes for CASSQQGANTQYF.

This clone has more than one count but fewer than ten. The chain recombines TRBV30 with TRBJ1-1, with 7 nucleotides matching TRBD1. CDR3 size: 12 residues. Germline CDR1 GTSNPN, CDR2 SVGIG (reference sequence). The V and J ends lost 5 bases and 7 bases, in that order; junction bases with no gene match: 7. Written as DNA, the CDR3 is TGTGCCTGGGACAGGGCGAGGAATGAAGCTTTCTTT. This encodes CAWDRARNEAFF.

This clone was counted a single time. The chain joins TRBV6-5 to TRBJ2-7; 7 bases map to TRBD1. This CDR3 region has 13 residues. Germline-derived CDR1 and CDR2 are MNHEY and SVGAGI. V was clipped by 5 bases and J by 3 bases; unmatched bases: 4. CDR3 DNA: TGTGCCAGCAGTGAATGGGACAGCTACGAGCAGTACTTC. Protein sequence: CASSEWDSYEQYF.

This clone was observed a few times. DNA of the CDR3: TGTGCCAGCAGTGAAGGGGTGAGGGGCCAGCCCCAGCATTTT. Translation gives CASSEGVRGQPQHF. The chain employs TRBV2 and TRBJ1-5; D is perhaps TRBD1 (5 bases). Trimming pared 1 base from V and 7 bases from J, leaving 11 bases between. The germline CDR1 and CDR2 sequences are SNHLY and FYNNEI. This CDR3 is built from 14 residues.

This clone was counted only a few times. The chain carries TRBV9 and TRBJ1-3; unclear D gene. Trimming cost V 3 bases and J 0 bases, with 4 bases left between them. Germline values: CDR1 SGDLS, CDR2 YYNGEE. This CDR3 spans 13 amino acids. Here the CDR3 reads CASSADSGNTIYF. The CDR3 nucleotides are TGTGCCAGCAGCGCCGACTCTGGAAACACCATATATTTT.

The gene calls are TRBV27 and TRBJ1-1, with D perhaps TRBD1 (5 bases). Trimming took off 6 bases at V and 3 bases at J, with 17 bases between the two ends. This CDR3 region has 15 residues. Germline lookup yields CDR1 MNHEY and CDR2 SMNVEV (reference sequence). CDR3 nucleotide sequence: TGTGCCAGCAGCGGCACAGCGTGGGGGGACACTGAAGCTTTCTTT. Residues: CASSGTAWGDTEAFF.

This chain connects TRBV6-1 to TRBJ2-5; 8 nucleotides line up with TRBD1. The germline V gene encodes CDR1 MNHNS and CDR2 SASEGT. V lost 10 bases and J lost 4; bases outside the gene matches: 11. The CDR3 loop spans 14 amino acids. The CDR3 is CATEPGQAVETQYF. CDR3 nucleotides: TGTGCCACCGAACCGGGACAGGCGGTAGAGACCCAGTACTTC.